A single T cell receptor beta chain is shown here with its context. The data derive from a study of shared clonotypes between healthy human individuals. Trimming shortened V by 1 base and J by 3 bases, and 13 bases separated the two germline ends. Germline V lookup: CDR1 SEHNR, CDR2 FQNEAQ (reference sequence). CDR3 length: 16 amino acids. Some clones are missing from TCRdb's copy, which holds only in-frame ones; the method was immunoSEQ multiplex PCR. This sample has about 770,000 clones; around 70% occur once, and the top ten carry around 1.7%. The V call is TRBV7-9, the J call TRBJ1-3; no clear D. The sequenced material came from memory CD4+ T cells sorted from blood. The sample's subset: CD45RA-negative fraction. This TCR was sampled from a woman aged 25 to 45 in good health. Written as DNA, the CDR3 is TGTGCCAGCAGCTTAGGGGCAGGCCTACATGGAAACACCATATATTTT. It translates to CASSLGAGLHGNTIYF.